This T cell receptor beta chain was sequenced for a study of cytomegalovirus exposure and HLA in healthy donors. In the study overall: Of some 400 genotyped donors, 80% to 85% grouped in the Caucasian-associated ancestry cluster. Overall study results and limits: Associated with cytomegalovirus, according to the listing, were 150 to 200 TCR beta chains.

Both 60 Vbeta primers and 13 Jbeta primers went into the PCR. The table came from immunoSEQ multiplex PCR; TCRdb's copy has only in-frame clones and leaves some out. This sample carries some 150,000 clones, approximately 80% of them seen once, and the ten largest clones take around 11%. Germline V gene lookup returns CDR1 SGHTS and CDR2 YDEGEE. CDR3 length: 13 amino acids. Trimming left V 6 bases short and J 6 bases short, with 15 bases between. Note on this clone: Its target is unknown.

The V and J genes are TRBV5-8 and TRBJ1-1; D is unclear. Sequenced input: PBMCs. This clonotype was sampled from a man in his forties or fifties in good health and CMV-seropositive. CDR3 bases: TGTGCCAGCAATTATATGGTAGGAGCTGAAGCTTTCTTT. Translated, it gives CASNYMVGAEAFF.